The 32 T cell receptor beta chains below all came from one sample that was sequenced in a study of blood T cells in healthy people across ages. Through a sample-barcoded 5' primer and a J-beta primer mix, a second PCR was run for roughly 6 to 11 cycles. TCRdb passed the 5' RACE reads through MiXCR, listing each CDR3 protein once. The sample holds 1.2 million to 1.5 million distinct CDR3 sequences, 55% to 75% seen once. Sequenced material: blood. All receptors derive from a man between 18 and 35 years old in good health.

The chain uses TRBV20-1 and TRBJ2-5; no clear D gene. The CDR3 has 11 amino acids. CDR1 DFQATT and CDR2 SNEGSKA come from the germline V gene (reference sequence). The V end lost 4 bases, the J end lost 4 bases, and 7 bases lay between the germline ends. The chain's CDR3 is CSAMLSETQYF. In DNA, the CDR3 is TGCAGTGCTATGTTATCAGAGACCCAGTACTTC.

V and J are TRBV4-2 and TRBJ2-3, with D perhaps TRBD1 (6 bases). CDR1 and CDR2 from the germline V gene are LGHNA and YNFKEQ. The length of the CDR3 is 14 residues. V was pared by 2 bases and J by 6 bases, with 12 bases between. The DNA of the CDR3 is TGTGCCAGCAGCCAACAGACAGGTTCGGATACGCAGTATTTT. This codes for CASSQQTGSDTQYF.

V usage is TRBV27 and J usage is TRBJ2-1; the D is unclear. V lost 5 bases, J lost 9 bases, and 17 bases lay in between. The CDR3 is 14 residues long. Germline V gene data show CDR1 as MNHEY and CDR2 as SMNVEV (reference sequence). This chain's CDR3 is CASSPQHSYVEQFF. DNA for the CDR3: TGTGCCAGCAGTCCCCAACACAGCTACGTTGAGCAGTTCTTC.

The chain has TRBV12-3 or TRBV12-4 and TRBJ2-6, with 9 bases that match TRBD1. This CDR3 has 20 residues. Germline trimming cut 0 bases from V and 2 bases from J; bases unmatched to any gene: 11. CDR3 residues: CASSLARGQGRGPGANVLTF. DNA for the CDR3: TGTGCCAGCAGTTTAGCGCGGGGACAGGGCAGGGGTCCTGGGGCCAACGTCCTGACTTTC.

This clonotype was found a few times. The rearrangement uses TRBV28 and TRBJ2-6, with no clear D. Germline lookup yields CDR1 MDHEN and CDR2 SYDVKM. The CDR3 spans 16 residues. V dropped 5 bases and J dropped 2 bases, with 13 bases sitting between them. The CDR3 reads CASSAPKETGANVLTF. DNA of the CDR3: TGTGCCAGCAGTGCCCCGAAGGAAACTGGGGCCAACGTCCTGACTTTC.

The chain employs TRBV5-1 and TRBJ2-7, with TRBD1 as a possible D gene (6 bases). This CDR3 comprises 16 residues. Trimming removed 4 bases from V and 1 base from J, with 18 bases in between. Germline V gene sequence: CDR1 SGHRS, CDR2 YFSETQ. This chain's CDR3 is CASSSRGSFRSYEQYF. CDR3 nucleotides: TGCGCCAGCAGCAGTAGGGGGTCCTTTAGGTCCTACGAGCAGTACTTC.

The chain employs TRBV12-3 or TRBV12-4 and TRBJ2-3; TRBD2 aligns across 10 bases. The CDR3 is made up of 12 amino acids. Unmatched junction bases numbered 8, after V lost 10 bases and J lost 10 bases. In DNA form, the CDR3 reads TGTGCCACCGAGGGACTAGCGCGTCCGCAGTATTTT. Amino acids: CATEGLARPQYF.

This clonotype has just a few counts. CDR3 in DNA: TGTGCCAGCAGCCGACTGGGACTAGCGGGGGGGCAGGCAGATACGCAGTATTTT. Protein: CASSRLGLAGGQADTQYF. The gene calls are TRBV3-1 and TRBJ2-3, with TRBD2 identical over 16 bases. Looked up from germline, CDR1 is LGHDT and CDR2 is YNNKEL (reference sequence). This CDR3 is 18 amino acids long. Trimming at V came to 4 bases and at J to 4 bases, leaving 8 bases not matched to a gene.

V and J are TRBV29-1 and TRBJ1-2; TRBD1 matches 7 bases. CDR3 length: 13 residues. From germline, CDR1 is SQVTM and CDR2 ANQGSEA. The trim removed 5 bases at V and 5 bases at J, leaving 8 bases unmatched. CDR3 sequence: CSVFGDSKYGYTF. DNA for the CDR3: TGCAGCGTTTTTGGGGACAGCAAATATGGCTACACCTTC.

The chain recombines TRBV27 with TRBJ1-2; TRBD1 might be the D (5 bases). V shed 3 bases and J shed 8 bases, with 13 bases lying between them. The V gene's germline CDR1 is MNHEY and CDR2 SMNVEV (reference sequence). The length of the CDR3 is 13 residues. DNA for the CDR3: TGTGCCAGCAGTTTCTTGGGGGGTGAAGGCTACACCTTC. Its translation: CASSFLGGEGYTF.

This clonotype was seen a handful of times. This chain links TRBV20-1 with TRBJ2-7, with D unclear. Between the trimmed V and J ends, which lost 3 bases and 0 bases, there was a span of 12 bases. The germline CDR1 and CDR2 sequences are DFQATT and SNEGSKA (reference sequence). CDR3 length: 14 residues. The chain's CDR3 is CSARSVRSSYEQYF. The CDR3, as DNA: TGCAGTGCTAGGAGTGTAAGGAGCTCCTACGAGCAGTACTTC.

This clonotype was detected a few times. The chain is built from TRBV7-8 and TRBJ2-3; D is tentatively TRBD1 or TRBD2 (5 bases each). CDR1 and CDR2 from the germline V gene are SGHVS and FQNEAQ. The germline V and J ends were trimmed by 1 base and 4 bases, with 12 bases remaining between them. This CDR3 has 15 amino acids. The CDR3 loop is CASSLVGLAPDTQYF. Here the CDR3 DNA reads TGTGCCAGCAGCTTAGTGGGGCTAGCCCCAGATACGCAGTATTTT.

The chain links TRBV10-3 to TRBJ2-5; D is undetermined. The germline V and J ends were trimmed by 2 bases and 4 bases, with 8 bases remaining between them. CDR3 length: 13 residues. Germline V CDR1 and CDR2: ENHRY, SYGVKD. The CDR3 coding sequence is TGTGCCATCAGTGAGCCGCCGGCAGAGACCCAGTACTTC. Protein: CAISEPPAETQYF.

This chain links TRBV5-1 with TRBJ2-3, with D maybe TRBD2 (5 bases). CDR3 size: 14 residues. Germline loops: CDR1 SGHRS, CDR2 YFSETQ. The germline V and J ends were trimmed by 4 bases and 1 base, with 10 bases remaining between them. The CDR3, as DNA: TGCGCCAGCAGCACCCGGACTCGCACAGATACGCAGTATTTT. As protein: CASSTRTRTDTQYF. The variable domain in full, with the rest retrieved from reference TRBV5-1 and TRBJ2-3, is KAGVTQTPRYLIKTRGQQVTLSCSPISGHRSVSWYQQTPGQGLQFLFEYFSETQRNKGNFPGRFSGRQFSNSRSEMNVSTLELGDSALYLCASSTRTRTDTQYFGPGTRLTVL.

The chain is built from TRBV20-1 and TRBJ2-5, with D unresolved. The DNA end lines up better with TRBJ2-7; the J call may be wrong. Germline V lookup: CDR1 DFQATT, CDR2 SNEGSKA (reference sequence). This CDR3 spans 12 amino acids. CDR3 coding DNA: TGCAGTGCTAGTCCTAGAAGGGACGAGCAGTACTTC. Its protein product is CSASPRRDEQYF.

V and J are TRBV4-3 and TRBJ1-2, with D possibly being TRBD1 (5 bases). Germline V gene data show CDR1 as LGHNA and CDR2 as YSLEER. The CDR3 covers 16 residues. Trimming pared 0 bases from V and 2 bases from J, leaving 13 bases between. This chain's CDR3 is CASSQDRGGGNYGYTF. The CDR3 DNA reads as TGCGCCAGCAGCCAAGATCGGGGGGGAGGCAACTATGGCTACACCTTC.

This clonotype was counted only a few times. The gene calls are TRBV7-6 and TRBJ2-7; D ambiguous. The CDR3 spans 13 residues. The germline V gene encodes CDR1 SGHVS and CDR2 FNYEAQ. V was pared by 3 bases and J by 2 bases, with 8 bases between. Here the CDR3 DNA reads TGTGCCAGCAGCTTTCAGGAGACCTACGAGCAGTACTTC. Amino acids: CASSFQETYEQYF.

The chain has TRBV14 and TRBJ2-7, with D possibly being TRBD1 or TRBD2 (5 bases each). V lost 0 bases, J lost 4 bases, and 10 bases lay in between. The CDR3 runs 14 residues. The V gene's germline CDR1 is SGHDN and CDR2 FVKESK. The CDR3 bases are TGTGCCAGCAGCCAAGAGGGACGGGATTACGAGCAGTACTTC. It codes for CASSQEGRDYEQYF.

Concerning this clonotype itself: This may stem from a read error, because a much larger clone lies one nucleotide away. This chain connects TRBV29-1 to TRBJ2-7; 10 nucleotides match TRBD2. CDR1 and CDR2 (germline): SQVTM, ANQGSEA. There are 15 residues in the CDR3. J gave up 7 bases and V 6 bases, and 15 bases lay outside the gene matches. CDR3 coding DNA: TGCAGCGTATGGGAGCTAGCGGGAGCGAACAATGAGCAGTACTTC. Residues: CSVWELAGANNEQYF.

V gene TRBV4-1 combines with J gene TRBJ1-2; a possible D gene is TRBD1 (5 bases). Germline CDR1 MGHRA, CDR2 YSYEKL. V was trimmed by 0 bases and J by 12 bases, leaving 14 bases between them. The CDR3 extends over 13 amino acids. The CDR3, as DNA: TGCGCCAGCAGCCAAGAGGGGCCCTCGGCGGACACCTTC. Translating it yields CASSQEGPSADTF.

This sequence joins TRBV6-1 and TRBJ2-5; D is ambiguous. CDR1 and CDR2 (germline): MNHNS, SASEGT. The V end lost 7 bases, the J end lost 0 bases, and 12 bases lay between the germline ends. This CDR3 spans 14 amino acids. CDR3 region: CASTEEWYQETQYF. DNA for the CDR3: TGTGCCAGCACCGAAGAGTGGTACCAAGAGACCCAGTACTTC.

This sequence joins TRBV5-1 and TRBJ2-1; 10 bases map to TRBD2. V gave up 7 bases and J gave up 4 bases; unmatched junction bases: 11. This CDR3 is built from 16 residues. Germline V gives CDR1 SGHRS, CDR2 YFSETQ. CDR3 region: CASSISVTSGYNEQFF. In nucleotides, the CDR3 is TGCGCCAGCTCGATTAGTGTGACTAGCGGGTACAATGAGCAGTTCTTC.

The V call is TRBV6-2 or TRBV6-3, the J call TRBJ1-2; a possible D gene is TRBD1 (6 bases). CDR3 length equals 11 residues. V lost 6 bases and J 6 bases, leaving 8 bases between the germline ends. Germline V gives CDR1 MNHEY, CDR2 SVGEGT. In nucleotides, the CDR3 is TGTGCCAGCAGAAGACAGGATGGCTACACCTTC. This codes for CASRRQDGYTF.

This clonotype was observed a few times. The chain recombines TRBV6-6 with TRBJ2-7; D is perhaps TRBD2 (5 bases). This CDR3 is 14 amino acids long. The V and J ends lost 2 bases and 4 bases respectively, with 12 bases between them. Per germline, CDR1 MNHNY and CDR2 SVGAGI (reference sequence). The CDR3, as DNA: TGTGCCAGCAGTTACCTCGGGGTCCGGTACGAGCAGTACTTC. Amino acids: CASSYLGVRYEQYF.

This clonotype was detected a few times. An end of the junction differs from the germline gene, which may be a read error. CDR3 region: CASGQVSVALNSPLHF. The CDR3 DNA reads as TGCGCCAGCGGCCAAGTGTCAGTCGCTCTTAATTCACCCCTCCACTTT. This chain uses TRBV4-1 with TRBJ1-6; D not certain. This CDR3 has 16 residues. Germline V lookup: CDR1 MGHRA, CDR2 YSYEKL.

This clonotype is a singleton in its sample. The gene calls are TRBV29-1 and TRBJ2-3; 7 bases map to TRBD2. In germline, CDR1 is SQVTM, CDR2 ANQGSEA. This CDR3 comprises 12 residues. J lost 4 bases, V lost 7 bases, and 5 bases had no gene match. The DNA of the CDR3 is TGCAGCGGGGGGAGGGGATCAGATACGCAGTATTTT. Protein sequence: CSGGRGSDTQYF.

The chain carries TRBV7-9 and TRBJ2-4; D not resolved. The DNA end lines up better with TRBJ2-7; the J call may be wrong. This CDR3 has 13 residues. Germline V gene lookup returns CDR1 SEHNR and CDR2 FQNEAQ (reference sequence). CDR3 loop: CASSPTENYEQYF. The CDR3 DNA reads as TGTGCCAGCAGCCCTACAGAAAACTACGAGCAGTACTTC.

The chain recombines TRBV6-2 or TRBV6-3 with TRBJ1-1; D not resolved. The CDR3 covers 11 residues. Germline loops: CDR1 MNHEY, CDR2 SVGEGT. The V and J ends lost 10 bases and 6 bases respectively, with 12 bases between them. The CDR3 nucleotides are TGTGCCACCTCTCTCGGAGCTGAAGCTTTCTTT. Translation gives CATSLGAEAFF.

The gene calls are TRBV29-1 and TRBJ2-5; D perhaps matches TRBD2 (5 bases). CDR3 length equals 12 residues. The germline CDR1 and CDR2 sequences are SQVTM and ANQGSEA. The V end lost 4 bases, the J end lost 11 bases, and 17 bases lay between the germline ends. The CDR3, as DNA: TGCAGCGTTGGGATCTCCGGGAATGAGCAGTACTTC. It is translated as CSVGISGNEQYF.

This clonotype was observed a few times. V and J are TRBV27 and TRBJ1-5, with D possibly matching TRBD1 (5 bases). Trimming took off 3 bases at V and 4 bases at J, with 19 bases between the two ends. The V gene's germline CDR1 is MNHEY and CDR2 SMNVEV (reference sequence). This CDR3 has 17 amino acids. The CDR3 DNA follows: TGTGCCAGCAGTTTGTTCGGGACGACATTGGGGAATCAGCCCCAGCATTTT. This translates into CASSLFGTTLGNQPQHF.

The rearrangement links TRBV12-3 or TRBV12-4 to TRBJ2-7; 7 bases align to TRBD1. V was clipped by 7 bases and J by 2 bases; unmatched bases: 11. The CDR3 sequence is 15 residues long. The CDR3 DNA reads TGTGCCAGCAACTCCCGGGACAGCGGAGCCTACGAGCAGTACTTC. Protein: CASNSRDSGAYEQYF.

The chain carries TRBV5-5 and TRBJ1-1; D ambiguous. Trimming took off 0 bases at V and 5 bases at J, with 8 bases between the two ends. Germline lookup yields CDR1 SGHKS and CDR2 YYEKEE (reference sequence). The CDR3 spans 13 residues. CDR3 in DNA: TGTGCCAGCAGCTTGGACTTGCGGACTGAAGCTTTCTTT. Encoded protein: CASSLDLRTEAFF.